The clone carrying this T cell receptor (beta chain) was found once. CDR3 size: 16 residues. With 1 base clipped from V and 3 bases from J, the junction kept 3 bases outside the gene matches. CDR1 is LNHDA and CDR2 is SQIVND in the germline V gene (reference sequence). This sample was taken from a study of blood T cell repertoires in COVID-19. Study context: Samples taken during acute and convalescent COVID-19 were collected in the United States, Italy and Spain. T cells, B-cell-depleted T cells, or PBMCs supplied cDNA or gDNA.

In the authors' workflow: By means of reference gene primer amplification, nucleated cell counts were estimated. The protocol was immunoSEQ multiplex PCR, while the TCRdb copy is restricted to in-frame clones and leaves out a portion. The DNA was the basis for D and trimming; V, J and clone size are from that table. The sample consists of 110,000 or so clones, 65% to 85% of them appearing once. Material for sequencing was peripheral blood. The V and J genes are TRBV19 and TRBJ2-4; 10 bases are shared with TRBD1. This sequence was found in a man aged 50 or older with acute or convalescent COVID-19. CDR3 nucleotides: TGTGCCAGTAGTATAGGACAGGGGGCAGGCAAAAACATTCAGTACTTC. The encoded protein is CASSIGQGAGKNIQYF.